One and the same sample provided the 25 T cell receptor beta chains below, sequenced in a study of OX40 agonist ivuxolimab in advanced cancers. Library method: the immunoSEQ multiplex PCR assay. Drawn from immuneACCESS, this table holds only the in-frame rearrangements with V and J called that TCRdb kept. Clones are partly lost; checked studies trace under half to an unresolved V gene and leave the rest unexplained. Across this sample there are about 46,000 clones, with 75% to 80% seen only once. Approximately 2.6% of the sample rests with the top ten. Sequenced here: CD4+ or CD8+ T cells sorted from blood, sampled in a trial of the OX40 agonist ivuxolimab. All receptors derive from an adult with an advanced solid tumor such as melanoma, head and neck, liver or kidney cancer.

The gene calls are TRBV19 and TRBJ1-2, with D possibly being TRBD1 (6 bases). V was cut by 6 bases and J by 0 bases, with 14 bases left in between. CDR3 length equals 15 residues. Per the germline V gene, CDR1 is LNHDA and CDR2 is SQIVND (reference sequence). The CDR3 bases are TGTGCCAGTAGCAACCAGGGGATGGCTAACTATGGCTACACCTTC. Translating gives CASSNQGMANYGYTF.

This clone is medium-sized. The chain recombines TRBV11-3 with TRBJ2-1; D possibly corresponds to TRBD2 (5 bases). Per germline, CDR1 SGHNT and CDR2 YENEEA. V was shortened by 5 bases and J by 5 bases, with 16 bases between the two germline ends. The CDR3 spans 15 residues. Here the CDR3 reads CASSPRVGADNEQFF. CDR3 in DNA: TGTGCCAGCAGCCCTAGAGTGGGAGCAGACAATGAGCAGTTCTTC.

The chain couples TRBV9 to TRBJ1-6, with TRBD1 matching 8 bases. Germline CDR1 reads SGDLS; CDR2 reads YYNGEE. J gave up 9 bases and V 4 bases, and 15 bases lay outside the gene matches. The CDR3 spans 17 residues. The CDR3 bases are TGTGCCAGCAGCCTGGACAGGGACCAAGGTCTGGGTTCACCCCTCCACTTT. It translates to CASSLDRDQGLGSPLHF.

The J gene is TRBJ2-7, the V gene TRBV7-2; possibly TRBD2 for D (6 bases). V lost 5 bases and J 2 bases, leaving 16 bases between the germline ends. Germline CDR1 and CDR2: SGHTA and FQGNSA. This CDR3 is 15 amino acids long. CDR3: CASSRLSGGTYEQYF. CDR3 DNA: TGTGCCAGCAGCCGACTTAGCGGCGGGACCTACGAGCAGTACTTC.

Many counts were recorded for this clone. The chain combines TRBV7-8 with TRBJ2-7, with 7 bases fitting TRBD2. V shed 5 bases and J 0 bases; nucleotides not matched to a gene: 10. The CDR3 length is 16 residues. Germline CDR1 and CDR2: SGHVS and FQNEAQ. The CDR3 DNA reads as TGTGCCAGCAGCGAGAAATACGGGGACTACTCCTACGAGCAGTACTTC. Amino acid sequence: CASSEKYGDYSYEQYF.

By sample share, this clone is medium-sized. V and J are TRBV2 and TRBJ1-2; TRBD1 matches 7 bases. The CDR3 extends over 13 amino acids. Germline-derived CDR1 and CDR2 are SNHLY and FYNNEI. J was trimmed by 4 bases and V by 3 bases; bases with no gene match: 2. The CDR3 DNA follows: TGTGCCAGCAGTGAGACAGGGCGCTATGGCTACACCTTC. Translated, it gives CASSETGRYGYTF.

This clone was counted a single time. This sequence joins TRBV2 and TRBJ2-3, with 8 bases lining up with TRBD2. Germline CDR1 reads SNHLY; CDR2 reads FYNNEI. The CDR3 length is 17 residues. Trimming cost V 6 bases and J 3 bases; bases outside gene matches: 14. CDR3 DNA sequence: TGTGCCAGCAGCGAGCTAGAGAGCGGGAGAGGGACAGATACGCAGTATTTT. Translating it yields CASSELESGRGTDTQYF.

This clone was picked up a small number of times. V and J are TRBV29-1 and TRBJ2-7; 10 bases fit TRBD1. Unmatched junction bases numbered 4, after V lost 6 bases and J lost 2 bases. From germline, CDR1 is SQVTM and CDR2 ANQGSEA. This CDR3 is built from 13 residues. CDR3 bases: TGCAGCGTGGGAGGGACAGGGGCCTACGAGCAGTACTTC. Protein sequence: CSVGGTGAYEQYF.

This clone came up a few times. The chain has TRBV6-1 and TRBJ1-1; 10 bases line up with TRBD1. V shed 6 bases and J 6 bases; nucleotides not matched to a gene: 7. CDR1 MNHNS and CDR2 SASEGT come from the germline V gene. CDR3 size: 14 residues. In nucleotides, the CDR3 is TGTGCCAGCAGCCCCGGGACAGGGGTTTCTGAAGCTTTCTTT. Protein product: CASSPGTGVSEAFF.

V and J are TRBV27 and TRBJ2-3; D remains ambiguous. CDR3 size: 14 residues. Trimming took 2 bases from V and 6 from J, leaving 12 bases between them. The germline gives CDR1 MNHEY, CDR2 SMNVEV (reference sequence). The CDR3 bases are TGTGCCAGCAGTTTAAGCGCCCCTTGGGATACGCAGTATTTT. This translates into CASSLSAPWDTQYF.

DNA of the CDR3: TGTGCCAGCAGTTTTCGACAGGGTTATCAGCCCCAGCATTTT. Encoded protein: CASSFRQGYQPQHF. The chain employs TRBV6-1 and TRBJ1-5; TRBD1 aligns across 7 bases. Looked up from germline, CDR1 is MNHNS and CDR2 is SASEGT. Germline trimming cut 5 bases from V and 5 bases from J; bases unmatched to any gene: 6. The length of the CDR3 is 14 residues.

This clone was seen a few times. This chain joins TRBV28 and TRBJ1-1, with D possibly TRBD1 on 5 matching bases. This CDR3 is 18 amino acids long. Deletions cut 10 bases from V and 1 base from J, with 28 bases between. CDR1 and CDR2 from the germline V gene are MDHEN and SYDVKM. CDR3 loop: CATRVAGSWSNQNTEAFF. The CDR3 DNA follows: TGTGCCACCCGAGTAGCAGGGAGTTGGAGTAACCAGAACACTGAAGCTTTCTTT. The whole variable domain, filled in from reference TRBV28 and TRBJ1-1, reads DVKVTQSSRYLVKRTGEKVFLECVQDMDHENMFWYRQDPGLGLRLIYFSYDVKMKEKGDIPEGYSVSREKKERFSLILESASTNQTSMYLCATRVAGSWSNQNTEAFFGQGTRLTVV.

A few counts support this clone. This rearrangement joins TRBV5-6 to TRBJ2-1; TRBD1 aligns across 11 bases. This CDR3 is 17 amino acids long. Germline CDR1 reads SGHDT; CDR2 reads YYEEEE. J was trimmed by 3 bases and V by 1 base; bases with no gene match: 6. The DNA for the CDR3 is TGTGCCAGCAGCTTGTATTACGGGACAGGGGGCTACAATGAGCAGTTCTTC. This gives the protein CASSLYYGTGGYNEQFF.

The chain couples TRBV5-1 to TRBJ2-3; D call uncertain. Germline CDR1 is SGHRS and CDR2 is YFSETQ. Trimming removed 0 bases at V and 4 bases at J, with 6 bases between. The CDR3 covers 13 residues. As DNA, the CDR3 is TGCGCCAGCAGCTTGGCCGCCGCAGATACGCAGTATTTT. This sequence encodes CASSLAAADTQYF. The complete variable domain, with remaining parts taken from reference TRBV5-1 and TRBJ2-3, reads KAGVTQTPRYLIKTRGQQVTLSCSPISGHRSVSWYQQTPGQGLQFLFEYFSETQRNKGNFPGRFSGRQFSNSRSEMNVSTLELGDSALYLCASSLAAADTQYFGPGTRLTVL.

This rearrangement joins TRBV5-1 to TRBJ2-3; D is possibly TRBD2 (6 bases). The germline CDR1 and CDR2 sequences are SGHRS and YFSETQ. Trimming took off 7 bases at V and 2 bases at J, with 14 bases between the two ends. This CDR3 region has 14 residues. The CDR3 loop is CASGTVAPTDTQYF. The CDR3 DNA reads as TGCGCCAGCGGGACTGTTGCACCCACAGATACGCAGTATTTT.

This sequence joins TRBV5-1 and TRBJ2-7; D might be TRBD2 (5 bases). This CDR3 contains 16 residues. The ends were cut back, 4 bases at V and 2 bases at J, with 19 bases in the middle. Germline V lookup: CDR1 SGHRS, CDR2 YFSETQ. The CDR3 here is CASSPAVPGTAYEQYF. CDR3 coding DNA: TGCGCCAGCAGCCCTGCTGTACCGGGAACCGCCTACGAGCAGTACTTC.

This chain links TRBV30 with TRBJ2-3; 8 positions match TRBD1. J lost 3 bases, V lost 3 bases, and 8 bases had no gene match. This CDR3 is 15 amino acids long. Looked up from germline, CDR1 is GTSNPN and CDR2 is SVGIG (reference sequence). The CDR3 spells CAWSSGQGRTDTQYF. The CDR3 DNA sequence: TGTGCCTGGAGCTCCGGACAGGGTAGGACAGATACGCAGTATTTT.

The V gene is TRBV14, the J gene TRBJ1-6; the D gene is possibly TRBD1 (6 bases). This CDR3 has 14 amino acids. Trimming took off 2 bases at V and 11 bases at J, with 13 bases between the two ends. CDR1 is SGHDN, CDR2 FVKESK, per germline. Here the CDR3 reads CASSQTGPSTPLHF. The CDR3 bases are TGTGCCAGCAGCCAAACAGGGCCGTCAACACCCCTCCACTTT.

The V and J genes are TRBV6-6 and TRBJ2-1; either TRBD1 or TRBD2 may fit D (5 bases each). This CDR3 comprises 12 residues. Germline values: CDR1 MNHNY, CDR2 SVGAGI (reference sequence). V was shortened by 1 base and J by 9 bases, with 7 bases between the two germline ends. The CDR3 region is CASSYYGAEQFF. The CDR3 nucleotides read TGTGCCAGCAGTTACTACGGGGCTGAGCAGTTCTTC.

DNA for the CDR3: TGTGCCAGCAGTTCCCCGGGGGGGGTCAACGAGCAGTACTTC. It encodes CASSSPGGVNEQYF. The rearrangement joins TRBV6-5 to TRBJ2-7; 8 bases are a match to TRBD2. Germline CDR1 reads MNHEY; CDR2 reads SVGAGI. The CDR3 has 14 residues. V shed 4 bases and J 5 bases; nucleotides not matched to a gene: 7.

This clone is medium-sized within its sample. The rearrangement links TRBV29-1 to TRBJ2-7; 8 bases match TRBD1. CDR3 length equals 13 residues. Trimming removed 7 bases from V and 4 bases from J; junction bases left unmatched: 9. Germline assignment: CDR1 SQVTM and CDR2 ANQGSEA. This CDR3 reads CSAGQGPGYEQYF. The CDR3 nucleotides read TGCAGCGCCGGACAGGGCCCTGGGTACGAGCAGTACTTC.

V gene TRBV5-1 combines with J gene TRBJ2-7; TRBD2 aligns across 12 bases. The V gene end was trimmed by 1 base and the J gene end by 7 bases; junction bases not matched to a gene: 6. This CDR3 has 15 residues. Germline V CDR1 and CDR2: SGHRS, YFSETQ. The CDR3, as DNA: TGCGCCAGCAGCTTGAACCTAGCGGGAGGGGAAGAGCAGTACTTC. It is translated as CASSLNLAGGEEQYF.

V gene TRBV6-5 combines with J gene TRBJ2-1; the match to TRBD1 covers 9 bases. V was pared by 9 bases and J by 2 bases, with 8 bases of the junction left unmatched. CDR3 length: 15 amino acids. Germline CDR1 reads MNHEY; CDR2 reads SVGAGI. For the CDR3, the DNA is TGTGCCAGTCAAACCGGGACAGGGACCTACAATGAGCAGTTCTTC. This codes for CASQTGTGTYNEQFF.

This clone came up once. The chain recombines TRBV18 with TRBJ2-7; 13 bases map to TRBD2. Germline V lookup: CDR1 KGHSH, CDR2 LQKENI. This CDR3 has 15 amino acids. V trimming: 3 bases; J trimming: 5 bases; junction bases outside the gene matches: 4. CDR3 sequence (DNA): TGTGCCAGCTCACCCGGGACTAGCGGGACGAACGAGCAGTACTTC. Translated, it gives CASSPGTSGTNEQYF.

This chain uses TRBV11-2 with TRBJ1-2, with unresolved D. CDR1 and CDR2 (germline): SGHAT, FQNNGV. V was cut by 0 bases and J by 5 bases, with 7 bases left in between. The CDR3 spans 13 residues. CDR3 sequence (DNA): TGTGCCAGCAGCTTAGAGACTGCGTATGGCTACACCTTC. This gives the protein CASSLETAYGYTF.